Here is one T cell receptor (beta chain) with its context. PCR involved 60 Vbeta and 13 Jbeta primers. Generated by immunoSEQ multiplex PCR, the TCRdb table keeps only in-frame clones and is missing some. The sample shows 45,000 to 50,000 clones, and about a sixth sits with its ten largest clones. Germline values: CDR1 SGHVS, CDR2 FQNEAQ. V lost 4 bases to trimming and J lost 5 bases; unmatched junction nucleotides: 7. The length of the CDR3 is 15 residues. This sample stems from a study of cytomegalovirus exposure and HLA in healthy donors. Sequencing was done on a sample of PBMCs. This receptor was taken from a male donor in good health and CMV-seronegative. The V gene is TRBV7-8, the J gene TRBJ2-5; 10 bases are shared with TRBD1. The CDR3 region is CASSSGTGEWETQYF. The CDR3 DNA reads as TGTGCCAGCAGCTCCGGGACAGGGGAGTGGGAGACCCAGTACTTC.